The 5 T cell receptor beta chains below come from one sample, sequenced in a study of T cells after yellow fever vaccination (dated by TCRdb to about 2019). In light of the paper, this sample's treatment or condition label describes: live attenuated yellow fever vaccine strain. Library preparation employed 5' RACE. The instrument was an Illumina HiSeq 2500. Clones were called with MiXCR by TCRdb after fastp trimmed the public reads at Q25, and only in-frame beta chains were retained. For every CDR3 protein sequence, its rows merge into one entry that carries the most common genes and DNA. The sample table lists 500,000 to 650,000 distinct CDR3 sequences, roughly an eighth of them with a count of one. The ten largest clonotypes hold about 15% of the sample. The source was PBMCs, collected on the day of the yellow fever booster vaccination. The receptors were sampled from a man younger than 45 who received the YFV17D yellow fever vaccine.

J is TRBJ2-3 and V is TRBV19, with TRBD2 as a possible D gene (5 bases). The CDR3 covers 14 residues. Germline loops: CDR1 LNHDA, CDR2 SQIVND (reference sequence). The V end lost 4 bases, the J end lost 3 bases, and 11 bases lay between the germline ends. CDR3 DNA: TGTGCCAGTAGTAAGAAGGACTTTACAGATACGCAGTATTTT. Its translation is CASSKKDFTDTQYF.

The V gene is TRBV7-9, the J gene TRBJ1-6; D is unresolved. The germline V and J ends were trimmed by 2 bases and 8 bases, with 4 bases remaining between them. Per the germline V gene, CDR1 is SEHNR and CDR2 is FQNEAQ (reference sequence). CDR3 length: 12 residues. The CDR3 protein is CASSLKDSPLHF. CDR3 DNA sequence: TGTGCCAGCAGCTTAAAGGATTCACCCCTCCACTTT.

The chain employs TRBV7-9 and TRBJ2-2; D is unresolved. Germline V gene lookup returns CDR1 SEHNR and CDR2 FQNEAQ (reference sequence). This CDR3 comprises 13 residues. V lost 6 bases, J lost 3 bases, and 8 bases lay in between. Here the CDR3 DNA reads TGTGCCAGCAGTCGAAGTGACACCGGGGAGCTGTTTTTT. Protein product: CASSRSDTGELFF.

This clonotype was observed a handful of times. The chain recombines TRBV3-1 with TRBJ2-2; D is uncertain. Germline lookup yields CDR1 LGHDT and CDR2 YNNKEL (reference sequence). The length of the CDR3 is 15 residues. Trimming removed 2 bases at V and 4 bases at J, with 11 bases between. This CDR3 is CASSQPRGLTGELFF. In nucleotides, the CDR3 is TGTGCCAGCAGCCAACCGCGTGGGCTCACCGGGGAGCTGTTTTTT.

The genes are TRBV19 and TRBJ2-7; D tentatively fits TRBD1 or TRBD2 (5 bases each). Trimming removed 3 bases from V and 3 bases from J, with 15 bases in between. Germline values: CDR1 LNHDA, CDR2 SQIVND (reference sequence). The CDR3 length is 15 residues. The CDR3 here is CASSITRDGIYEQYF. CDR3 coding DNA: TGTGCCAGTAGTATCACGAGGGACGGAATCTACGAGCAGTACTTC.